This paragraph covers one T cell receptor (beta chain) sequence. This record comes from a study of shared clonotypes between healthy human individuals. Background on the study: A couple of female and a few male donors aged 18 to 49 were enrolled. Three CD4 naive, three CD4 memory, two CD8 naive and one CD8 memory plate were used per donor.

Per the authors' pipeline: Junction-only immunoSEQ sequences carried no quality scores, so filtering differed. Sequencing used immunoSEQ multiplex PCR; TCRdb keeps in-frame clones, though not all of them. V, J and clone size derive from that table, while D and trimming were established from the DNA sequence. The table includes more than 150,000 clones, approximately 70% detected once. The V gene's germline CDR1 is SGHRS and CDR2 YFSETQ. V was clipped by 2 bases and J by 0 bases, with 11 bases between them. CDR3 length: 16 amino acids. Recent acute infections and vaccinations were absent in the healthy HIV-negative adult donors.

Sequencing used memory CD4+ T cells sorted from blood. Sample subset: CD45RA-negative fraction. This receptor was obtained from a man aged 25-45 years in good health. The V and J genes are TRBV5-1 and TRBJ2-2; tentative D call: TRBD2 (6 bases). CDR3 in DNA: TGCGCCAGCAGCTTTGCGGGGAGAACGAACACCGGGGAGCTGTTTTTT. It encodes CASSFAGRTNTGELFF.